This T cell receptor beta chain was found in a study of human T cells and chemical hapten exposure. Overall study context: Patch tests put 0.01% DPC on the upper back, and the results were checked at 6 days. Alopecia areata, totalis or universalis affected patients, mainly female. General study findings and limits: Controls formed significantly fewer large CDR3 similarity clusters than expanded TCRs did.

V lost 1 base to trimming and J lost 0 bases, with 10 bases between them. The CDR3 sequence is 16 residues long. The germline CDR1 and CDR2 sequences are LGHDT and YNNKEL (reference sequence). In TCRdb, the RACE reads were re-called with MiXCR into one record per CDR3 protein. The sample includes roughly 380,000 distinct CDR3 sequences, approximately 5.1% seen only once; the top ten take 2.6%. Time point noted: pre-sensitization, week 0. Treatment of the sample: therapeutic diphenylcyclopropenone sensitization with weekly scalp DPC. Unseparated into fractions, whole blood served as the source from which total RNA was extracted. With regard to this clonotype: The antigen remains undetermined.

The chain has TRBV3-1 and TRBJ1-5; D possibly corresponds to TRBD1 (6 bases). The clonotype was recovered from a woman in her fifties or sixties with alopecia areata. Some clones in this sample may be carry-over from other donors' samples. Source: whole blood, taken in connection with sensitization to the hapten diphenylcyclopropenone (DPC). DNA of the CDR3: TGTGCCAGCAGCCAAGGGGGGGCTAATAGCAATCAGCCCCAGCATTTT. It encodes CASSQGGANSNQPQHF.